This T cell receptor beta chain emerged from a study of blood T cell repertoires in COVID-19. Overall study: Samples came from the United States, Italy and Spain, spanning acute and convalescent COVID-19. Nucleic acid was either cDNA or gDNA, and it came from T cells, B-cell-depleted T cells, or PBMCs.

Original processing notes: Nucleated cell counts were estimated from reference gene primer amplification. This table comes from immunoSEQ multiplex PCR, and its TCRdb copy is limited to in-frame clones, with some not included. V and J calls and clone size come straight from that table; D and trimming were deduced from the DNA. The sample has around 93,000 clones; about 75% are singletons. Sequencing was performed on peripheral blood. This TCR was sampled from a woman over 75 with acute or convalescent COVID-19.

In DNA form, the CDR3 reads TGTGCCAGCAGAGAGTTCTCTGGGGCCAACGTCCTGACTTTC. Amino acids: CASREFSGANVLTF. V gene TRBV6-5 combines with J gene TRBJ2-6; the D is unclear. The V gene's germline CDR1 is MNHEY and CDR2 SVGAGI. CDR3 length: 14 amino acids. V was shortened by 6 bases and J by 0 bases, with 6 bases between the two germline ends.